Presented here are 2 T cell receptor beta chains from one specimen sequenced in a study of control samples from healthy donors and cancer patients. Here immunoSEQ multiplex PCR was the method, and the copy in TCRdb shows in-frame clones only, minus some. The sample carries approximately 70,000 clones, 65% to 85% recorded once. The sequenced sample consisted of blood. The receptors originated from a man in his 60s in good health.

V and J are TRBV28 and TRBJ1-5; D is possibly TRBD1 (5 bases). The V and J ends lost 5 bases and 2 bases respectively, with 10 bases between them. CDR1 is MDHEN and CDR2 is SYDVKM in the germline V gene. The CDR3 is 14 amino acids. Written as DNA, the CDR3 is TGTGCCAGCAGTCCGGGACCGCGCAATCAGCCCCAGCATTTT. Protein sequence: CASSPGPRNQPQHF.

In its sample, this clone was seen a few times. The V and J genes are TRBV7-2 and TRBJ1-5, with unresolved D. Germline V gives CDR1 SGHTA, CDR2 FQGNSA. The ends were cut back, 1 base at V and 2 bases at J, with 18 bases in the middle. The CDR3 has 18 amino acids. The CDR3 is CASSLEVGNLLGNQPQHF. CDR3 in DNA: TGTGCCAGCAGCTTAGAGGTTGGCAATCTCCTCGGCAATCAGCCCCAGCATTTT.